This TCR beta chain is drawn from a study of cytomegalovirus exposure and HLA in healthy donors (dated by TCRdb to 2016 to 2017). In terms of the full investigation: An earlier analysis of approximately 590 of the donors reported 250 to 350 Gb of sequence data and 117 million unique TCR beta sequences from about 179 million T cells. An early release that covered about 600 HLA-typed donors contained approximately 300 gigabases of sequencing data and 80 million or so unique TCR sequences. Of the approximately 400 genotyped donors, 65% to 90% were placed in the genetic ancestry cluster associated with self-reported Caucasian donors. The study aimed to test whether signatures of past pathogen exposure could be identified by cataloging public T cell receptors. The study profiled the T cell repertoires of about 640 subjects by immunosequencing and related them to cytomegalovirus serostatus. Along with the roughly 670-subject first cohort, a separate validation cohort of over a hundred different subjects was used. The study combined high-throughput TCR immunosequencing, statistical association of individual TCRs with disease status, and machine learning to predict cytomegalovirus infection status. A later analysis re-analyzed previously published TCR beta repertoires from 500 to 700 donors and added high-resolution HLA genotyping to study TCR occurrence patterns. Rather than using new phenotypic data, the later analysis identified candidate immune exposures from TCR beta sequences and from how often those sequences occurred across donors. To decide whether each TCR beta V gene segment behaved as functional or pseudogenic, an earlier analysis of 587 of the donors relied on high-throughput TCR beta sequencing. Donor age, sex, ethnicity and CMV serostatus were compiled together with the repertoire data. In a later genetic analysis, genome-wide SNP genotypes for about three fifths of the roughly 670 donors were used, and that subset was treated as a discovery cohort. All discovery cohort repertoires had been generated using a single sequencing platform. Class I and class II HLA loci were covered by the typing at four-digit resolution. The number of typed donors differed by locus: about 620-640 for A, B, C, DRB1 and DQB1; some 500 for DQA1; around 610 for DPA1; and around 470 for DPB1. A handful of DR-DQ haplotypes were handled as single units for association and clustering because linkage in the cohort was strong. Among about 400 genotyped donors of the cohort, an average of around 250,000 unique TCR beta nucleotide sequences was sequenced per donor, of which roughly 17% were non-productive.

The cohort was made up of approximately 670 healthy bone marrow donors. At the time of sampling, all cohort members were nominally healthy, though unrecorded immune exposures were likely present. The donor was CMV seronegative and was included in the group of 352 seronegative cohort members. A peripheral blood sample was collected from each donor, and TCR beta sequencing was performed on peripheral blood mononuclear cells. The Qiagen DNeasy Blood Extraction Kit was used to extract genomic DNA from the blood cell samples. Broad study findings and their caveats: Most CMV-associated TCR beta chains appeared to be HLA-restricted in a later analysis, and the HLA associations seemed to be driven largely by CMV exposure. A total of roughly 160 TCR beta chains were listed by the study as associated with cytomegalovirus. Compared with equally common non-associated chains, HLA-associated TCR beta chains in a later analysis were more clonally expanded and had lower generation probabilities. Because HLA typing was unavailable for some donors at each locus, only the typed subset was used in association tests. A later genetic analysis associated a missense DCLRE1C variant with V-gene and J-gene trimming of TCR beta chains, and an independent cohort replicated the association. Three of the identified cytomegalovirus-associated TCR beta chains were confirmed in vitro to be specific for cytomegalovirus antigens. A later analysis associated 15,000 to 20,000 TCR beta sequences with specific HLA alleles at a false discovery rate of 0.05. A later analysis reported that several top co-occurrence clusters appeared linked to parvovirus B19, influenza, CMV and Epstein-Barr virus. CMV serostatus was the only immune exposure information available for the cohort. While some public TCRs were present in many individuals, most TCR sequences turned up only very rarely across donors. Cytomegalovirus status was reported to be diagnosed by the classifier with high specificity and sensitivity in both the original and validation cohorts. Assigning TCR associations to individual alleles was difficult when HLA alleles, especially DR and DQ, strongly co-occurred. In an earlier analysis of some 500 of the donors, most TCR beta V segments appeared in productive rearrangements about 87% or about 30% of the time, broadly matching IMGT annotations. Because counts were too low, about 18 rarely observed V segments, including chromosome 9 orphons, were excluded from the earlier analysis of several hundred of the donors. A cluster of highly shared sequence variants was judged likely to represent a technical artifact of the sequencing pipeline. In a later analysis, the rate of TCR association differed among HLA loci, with DRB1 alleles having the most associated TCRs and HLA-C alleles having the fewest. The cohort was sequenced for TCR beta chains only, and without alpha or paired-chain data the features that could be detected were limited. According to a later genetic analysis, donors in an Asian-associated ancestry cluster had fewer N-insertions in productive TCRs than the approximately 690-donor mean. The 87-base-pair reads could not distinguish some IMGT-functional V segments, including TRBV6-2 and TRBV6-3, so those segments were excluded. Roughly uniform sequencing depth across donors was assumed in presence/absence analyses, although this assumption may not hold. Correlated functional status among segregating V segments might be attributable to linkage disequilibrium, but an unknown experimental factor could not be ruled out. A further reported finding was that TCR beta sequences accurately predicted the HLA-A and HLA-B alleles for most subjects in the first cohort. According to the authors, the approach could potentially be generalized to other disease states and immunological phenotypes.

As regards this clone: It has no known antigen specificity. No base quality values were provided; no much bigger clone lies one nucleotide off.

Library creation used the immunoSEQ multiplex PCR assay. For the multiplex PCR, a mixture combining 60 forward primers for TCR Vbeta segments and 13 reverse primers for TCR Jbeta segments was used. The CDR3 region of rearranged TCR beta genes was amplified from genomic DNA by a multiplex PCR assay. On the Illumina HiSeq System, the amplified TCR beta libraries were sequenced as 87-base-pair reads. The study's processing was this. Across the 600 to 700 repertoires, a later analysis counted 75 million to 90 million unique TCR beta chains, around 11 million of which were shared by at least two donors. Raw reads were error-corrected and collapsed into unique sequences with a nearest-neighbor algorithm that merged closely related sequences to remove PCR and sequencing errors. To assign V, D and J gene segments, CDR3 sequences were aligned to IMGT reference sequences. For a sequence to be retained, a match of at least six nucleotides was required to both a V gene segment and a J gene segment. Rearrangements were classified as productive when the CDR3 lacked stop codons and remained in frame with V and J, and all other rearrangements were classified as non-productive. Following IMGT convention, CDR3 was defined as the stretch from the second conserved V-encoded cysteine up to the conserved J-encoded phenylalanine. Sequences without an unambiguous match to a single V gene segment were excluded from the earlier analysis of about 630 of the donors. In an earlier analysis of about 590 of the donors, a V segment was called functional when productive rearrangements were above 56.7%, and segregating when the standard deviation between donors exceeded 5%. A statistical classification framework was built to diagnose cytomegalovirus status from the catalog of TCR beta chain sequences. A later analysis assigned V and J genes by comparing TCR nucleotide sequences with IMGT/GENE-DB human TR gene sequences. The TCRdist pipeline was used in a later analysis to assign CDR3 sequences and most-parsimonious VDJ recombination scenarios. A later analysis defined each TCR beta chain by its CDR3 amino acid sequence plus V-gene family, and excluded reads lacking a unique V-gene family. As a way to deal with suspected cross-contamination and a sequencing artifact, a later analysis dropped approximately 570 nucleotide sequences that were highly shared and had low generation probability. In a later analysis, a clonal expansion index was calculated for each public chain from normalized within-repertoire ranks of inferred template counts. Generation probabilities in a later analysis came from a VDJ recombination model fitted to out-of-frame rearrangements, and those results were checked against IGoR. A later analysis scored TCR-TCR, TCR-HLA and TCR-CMV co-occurrence with hypergeometric tests, applying a repertoire-size bias correction to TCR pairs. In a later analysis, false discovery rates were estimated by permuting HLA or CMV assignments 20 times. In a later analysis, co-occurring TCRs were grouped using DBSCAN, with TCRdist sequence similarity added in when clustering inside HLA-allele-positive subsets. For co-occurrence clustering, repertoires with fewer than 30,000 or more than 120,000 public chains were excluded, along with four to six repertoires with anomalous nucleotide sharing. TCRdb provides this immuneACCESS table in a form limited to in-frame rearrangements. Some clones are lacking; in checked studies, under half of them reflect an unresolved V gene, and why the rest are absent is not known. V and J calls plus clone size are reproduced from that table; the DNA served to infer D and trimming. This sample lists 140,000 to 150,000 clones; 78% were detected once. Of the sample, under 3% falls within the top ten clones.

Measured from the cysteine to the phenylalanine, the CDR3 is 14 residues long. Only CDR3 DNA remains: 42 bases, in frame from the first base. The germline V gene yields MGHRA for CDR1 and YSYEKL for CDR2. V lost 0 bases and J lost 8 bases; the stretch between them is 11 bases long. The chain links TRBV4-1 with TRBJ2-1; a tentative D match to TRBD2 spans 5 bases. This clonotype was obtained from a female donor in good health and CMV-seronegative. Sequences were obtained from PBMCs. The CDR3 has the sequence CASSQDGWGDEQFF. The DNA reads TGCGCCAGCAGCCAAGATGGATGGGGAGATGAGCAGTTCTTC.